A selection of T cell receptor beta chains follows, all from one sample in a study of blood T cell repertoires in COVID-19. Sequencing used immunoSEQ multiplex PCR; TCRdb keeps in-frame clones, though not all of them. Of over 150,000 clones listed, around 85% are singletons. Sequenced material: peripheral blood. Receptors originate from a woman of 80 years or more with COVID-19, enrolled during active disease. The CDR3 runs from the conserved cysteine through the conserved F or W. A D gene is named only where the DNA matches it firmly. Expanded clones are given a class, and other clones once, few, many or no size at all.

>TRBJ2-2|TRBV18|TRBD1|-
TGTGCCAGCTCACCCCCCGGGACAGACGGGGAGCTGTTTTTT
CASSPPGTDGELFF
>TRBJ1-2|TRBV9|-|-
TGTGCCAGCAGCGTCCCCAGGGTTGGAGTTCGAGGCTACACCTTC
CASSVPRVGVRGYTF
>TRBJ1-1|TRBV6-6|TRBD1|-
TGTGCCAGCAAACAGGGGGCTGCCTACACTGAAGCTTTCTTT
CASKQGAAYTEAFF
>TRBJ2-1|TRBV4-1|TRBD2|-
TGCGCCAGCAGCATGCCCGAGTGGTCTAGCGGCTCCTACAATGAGCAGTTCTTC
CASSMPEWSSGSYNEQFF
>TRBJ2-3|TRBV29-1|-|few
TGCAGCGTTCCCCCCTTAGGGGGAAAAGATACGCAGTATTTT
CSVPPLGGKDTQYF
>TRBJ1-2|TRBV10-3|TRBD1|once
TGTGCCATCAGTGAAAGTCCCGGGACAGGGCGAGGCTACACCTTC
CAISESPGTGRGYTF
>TRBJ1-2|TRBV5-5|-|-
TGTGCCAGCAGCTTGGGGGTTGTGGAGGGCTACACCTTC
CASSLGVVEGYTF
>TRBJ1-1|TRBV7-8|-|-
TGTGCCAGCAGCCCAGAGGCCCCGGGGACTGAAGCTTTCTTT
CASSPEAPGTEAFF
>TRBJ1-3|TRBV7-2|TRBD1|-
TGTGCCAGCAGCTTATTCGGCGCCGGCGGGACAGGGGGGCACACCATATATTTT
CASSLFGAGGTGGHTIYF
>TRBJ1-2|TRBV28|-|-
TGTGCCAGCAGTTTATTTGGGCAGGCCCTTCGAGGGGGCTACACCTTC
CASSLFGQALRGGYTF
>TRBJ2-3|TRBV28|TRBD2|-
TGTGCCAGCAGTCCAGCGGGAGTCTCAGATACGCAGTATTTT
CASSPAGVSDTQYF
>TRBJ2-7|TRBV6-6|TRBD1|-
TGTGCCAGCAGCACGGACAGGGTGTCCTACGAGCAGTACTTC
CASSTDRVSYEQYF
>TRBJ1-6|TRBV3-1/TRBV3-2|-|-
TGTGCCAGCAGCCAAGCGGGGTCCCGGGTACCCCTCCACTTT
CASSQAGSRVPLHF
>TRBJ2-1|TRBV14|-|few
TGTGCCAGCAGCCAAGATCAGGCTGGGCCCCGGGAGCAGTTCTTC
CASSQDQAGPREQFF
>TRBJ2-5|TRBV6-5|-|-
TGTGCCAGCAGCCCACTTAGCGGCTCCCAAGAGACCCAGTACTTC
CASSPLSGSQETQYF
>TRBJ1-3|TRBV19|-|-
TGTGCCAGTAGTACCCAACCCTACGCTGGAAACACCATATATTTT
CASSTQPYAGNTIYF
>TRBJ2-5|TRBV7-3|TRBD1|-
TGTGCCAGCAGCTCGGGACAGCAAGAGACCCAGTACTTC
CASSSGQQETQYF
>TRBJ2-2|TRBV5-1|TRBD1|-
TGCGCCAGCAGCCAGGGGGTTGCGAACACCGGGGAGCTGTTTTTT
CASSQGVANTGELFF
>TRBJ1-2|TRBV5-4|TRBD1|-
TGTGCCAGCAGCCGGACAGGGCGCGACTATGGCTACACCTTC
CASSRTGRDYGYTF
>TRBJ2-1|TRBV5-4|TRBD2|-
TGTGCCAGCAGCTCCACCAGCGGGAGTGGTTACAATGAGCAGTTCTTC
CASSSTSGSGYNEQFF
>TRBJ1-2|TRBV19|-|-
TGTGCCAGTAGTAGGATTGGGGGCAAGGAGCTCACCTTC
CASSRIGGKELTF
>TRBJ1-1|TRBV11-3|-|few
TGTGCCAGCAGCGCGGGCCGGATGAACACTGAAGCTTTCTTT
CASSAGRMNTEAFF
>TRBJ1-5|TRBV15|-|-
TGTGCCACCAGCAGAGACCTTAGCAATCAGCCCCAGCATTTT
CATSRDLSNQPQHF
>TRBJ1-2|TRBV3-1/TRBV3-2|TRBD1|-
TGTGCCAGCAGCCTCGGGACAGGTGCTAACTATGGCTACACCTTC
CASSLGTGANYGYTF
>TRBJ1-2|TRBV11-2|TRBD1|once
TGTGCCAGCAGCTCTGACAGGGTCGGCTACACCTTC
CASSSDRVGYTF
>TRBJ2-1|TRBV5-1|-|-
TGCGCCAGCAAGTCCCTCCCCCACGAGAGCTCCTACAATGAGCAGTTCTTC
CASKSLPHESSYNEQFF
>TRBJ1-1|TRBV27|-|-
TGTGCCAGCAGTCGCTTATCCAGGGGAAACACTGAAGCTTTCTTT
CASSRLSRGNTEAFF
>TRBJ1-2|TRBV7-9|-|-
TGTGCCAGCAGCTTCGACGGGGACTATGGCTACACCTTC
CASSFDGDYGYTF
>TRBJ1-5|TRBV5-1|-|once
TGCGCCAGCAGCTTGGATGCAATGGGCAGCAATCAGCCCCAGCATTTT
CASSLDAMGSNQPQHF
>TRBJ2-2|TRBV19|-|-
TGTGCCAGTATTGCAGACGGAATAGGGAGCGGGGAGCTGTTTTTT
CASIADGIGSGELFF
>TRBJ2-5|TRBV3-1/TRBV3-2|TRBD2|-
TGTGCCAGCAGCCAAGGGACTAGCGGGGGTCATGGGGAGACCCAGTACTTC
CASSQGTSGGHGETQYF
>TRBJ1-4|TRBV7-2|-|-
TGTGCCAGCAGACGCGCGGAAAAACTGTTTTTT
CASRRAEKLFF
>TRBJ1-3|TRBV10-1|-|few
TGCGCCAGCAGTGAGATCAGGGGAAACACCATATATTTT
CASSEIRGNTIYF
>TRBJ1-4|TRBV5-8|-|-
TGTGCCAGCAGCCAAGGACAGAATAATGAAAAACTGTTTTTT
CASSQGQNNEKLFF
>TRBJ1-3|TRBV5-1|-|-
TGCGCCAGCAGCTTGGGGGAGATGAGGAGCTCTGGAAACACCATATATTTT
CASSLGEMRSSGNTIYF
>TRBJ1-6|TRBV7-2|-|-
TGTGCCAGCAGCTTAGGGGTTGTCGGGAATTCACCCCTCCACTTT
CASSLGVVGNSPLHF
>TRBJ1-6|TRBV7-3|-|-
TGTGCCAGCAGCCAGTCCGGACAGCCGAATTCACCCCTCCACTTT
CASSQSGQPNSPLHF
>TRBJ1-4|TRBV3-1/TRBV3-2|-|-
TGTGCCAGCAGCCCTGTTGGGCAAGGTCAAAAACTGTTTTTT
CASSPVGQGQKLFF
>TRBJ2-7|TRBV5-1|TRBD2|-
TGCGCCAGCAGCCGGACTAGCGGGTCTGACCTATACGAGCAGTACTTC
CASSRTSGSDLYEQYF
>TRBJ2-5|TRBV7-2|-|-
TGTGCCAGCAGCTTTCTATACGGGGTCCAAGAGACCCAGTACTTC
CASSFLYGVQETQYF
>TRBJ1-1|TRBV2|-|-
TGTGCCAGCAAGCGAAGCGTGAACACTGAAGCTTTCTTT
CASKRSVNTEAFF
>TRBJ2-3|TRBV5-1|-|-
TGCGCCAGCAGCTTGTCAGGGAAAAGCACAGATACGCAGTATTTT
CASSLSGKSTDTQYF
>TRBJ2-1|TRBV29-1|TRBD1|-
TGCAGCGGGACAGGGCCTATATCCTACAATGAGCAGTTCTTC
CSGTGPISYNEQFF
>TRBJ2-7|TRBV7-6|TRBD1|-
TGTGCCAGCAGCTCATCCCGGGACAGGGGGTACGAGCAGTACTTC
CASSSSRDRGYEQYF
>TRBJ1-1|TRBV4-1|TRBD1|-
TGCGCCAGCAGCCAGGCAGGGGGCGCGACCACTGAAGCTTTCTTT
CASSQAGGATTEAFF
>TRBJ1-3|TRBV19|-|-
TGTGCCAGTACCCCCGGCCCCGGGAGGCTGTACTCTGGAAACACCATATATTTT
CASTPGPGRLYSGNTIYF
>TRBJ1-5|TRBV4-1|TRBD1|-
TGCGCCAGCAGCCGAGGGCCGACAGGGAACAATCAGCCCCAGCATTTT
CASSRGPTGNNQPQHF
>TRBJ2-5|TRBV5-1|-|-
TGCGCCAGCAGCTCTGGTCAGAACCAAGAGACCCAGTACTTC
CASSSGQNQETQYF
>TRBJ1-1|TRBV2|TRBD1|-
TGTGCCAGCCAAGACAGGGGCCGAGCTTTCTTT
CASQDRGRAFF
>TRBJ1-2|TRBV5-1|-|-
TGCGCCAGCAGCTTGGCCGCCTCAGCTAACTATGGCTACACCTTC
CASSLAASANYGYTF
>TRBJ2-2|TRBV29-1|-|-
TGCAGCGTTGGAGGCGGGATAGACACCGGGGAGCTGTTTTTT
CSVGGGIDTGELFF
>TRBJ2-2|TRBV18|-|-
TGTGCCAGCTCACCACCGTCGAGGGGGAAAGGCGGGGAGCTGTTTTTT
CASSPPSRGKGGELFF
>TRBJ1-3|TRBV5-4|-|-
TGTGCCAGCAGCTTGTCTATAGGCGCGGGTGGAAACACCATATATTTT
CASSLSIGAGGNTIYF
>TRBJ1-3|TRBV5-6|-|-
TGTGCCAGCAGCCCGCTGGGCGGAAACACCATATATTTT
CASSPLGGNTIYF
>TRBJ2-5|TRBV10-3|TRBD1|once
TGTGCCATCAGTGTTCAGGGGGCAGCGGAGACCCAGTACTTC
CAISVQGAAETQYF
>TRBJ2-2|TRBV11-2|-|-
TGTGCCAGCAGACCTATAGCCAGCACCGGGGAGCTGTTTTTT
CASRPIASTGELFF
>TRBJ1-2|TRBV2|TRBD1|once
TGTGCCAGCGGGGGGACAGGGGGAAACCTTGGCTACACCTTC
CASGGTGGNLGYTF
>TRBJ1-1|TRBV18|-|-
TGTGCCAGCTCACCATCTACGCAGGACTACACTGAAGCTTTCTTT
CASSPSTQDYTEAFF
>TRBJ1-6|TRBV6-5|-|-
TGTGCCAGCACTTCCCTCCGGGGAGGAGGTTCACCCCTCCACTTT
CASTSLRGGGSPLHF